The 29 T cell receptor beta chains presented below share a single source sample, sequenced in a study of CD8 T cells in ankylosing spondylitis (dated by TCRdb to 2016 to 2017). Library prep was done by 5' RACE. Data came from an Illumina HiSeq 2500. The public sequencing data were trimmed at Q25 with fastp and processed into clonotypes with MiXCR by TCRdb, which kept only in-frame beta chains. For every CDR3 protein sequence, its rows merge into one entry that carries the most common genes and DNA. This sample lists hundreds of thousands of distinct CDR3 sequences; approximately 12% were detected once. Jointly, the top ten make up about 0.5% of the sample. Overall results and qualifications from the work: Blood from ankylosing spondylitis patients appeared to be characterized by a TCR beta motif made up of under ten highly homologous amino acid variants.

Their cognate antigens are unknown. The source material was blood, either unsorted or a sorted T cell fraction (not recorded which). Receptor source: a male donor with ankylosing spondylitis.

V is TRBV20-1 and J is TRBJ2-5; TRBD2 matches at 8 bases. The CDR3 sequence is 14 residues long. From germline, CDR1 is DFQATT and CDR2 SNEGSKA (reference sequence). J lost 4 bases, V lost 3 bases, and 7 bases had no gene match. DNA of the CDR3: TGCAGTGCTAGCGGGAGGGCCGAGGTAGAGACCCAGTACTTC. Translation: CSASGRAEVETQYF.

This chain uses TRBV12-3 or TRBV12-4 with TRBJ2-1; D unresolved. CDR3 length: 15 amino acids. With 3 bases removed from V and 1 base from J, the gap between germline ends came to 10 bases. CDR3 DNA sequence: TGTGCCAGCAGTTTTGGAGATCCTTCCTACAATGAGCAGTTCTTC. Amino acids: CASSFGDPSYNEQFF.

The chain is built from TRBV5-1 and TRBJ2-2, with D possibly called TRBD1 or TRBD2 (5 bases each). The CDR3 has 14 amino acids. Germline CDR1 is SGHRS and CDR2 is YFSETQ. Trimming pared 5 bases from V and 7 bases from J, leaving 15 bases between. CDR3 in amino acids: CASSLGTESGELFF. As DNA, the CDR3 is TGCGCCAGCAGTCTCGGGACGGAAAGCGGGGAGCTGTTTTTT.

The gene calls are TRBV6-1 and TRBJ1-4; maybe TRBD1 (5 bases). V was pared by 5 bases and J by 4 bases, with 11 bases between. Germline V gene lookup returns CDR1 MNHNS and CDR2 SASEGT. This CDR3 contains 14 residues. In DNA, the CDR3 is TGTGCCAGCAGTCCGACAGCTGTTAATGAAAAACTGTTTTTT. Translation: CASSPTAVNEKLFF.

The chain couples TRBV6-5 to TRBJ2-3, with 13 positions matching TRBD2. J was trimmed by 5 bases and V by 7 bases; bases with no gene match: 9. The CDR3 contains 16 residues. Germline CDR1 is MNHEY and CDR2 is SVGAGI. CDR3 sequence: CASTLGLAGSQDTQYF. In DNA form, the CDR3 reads TGTGCCAGCACCTTGGGACTAGCGGGATCACAAGATACGCAGTATTTT.

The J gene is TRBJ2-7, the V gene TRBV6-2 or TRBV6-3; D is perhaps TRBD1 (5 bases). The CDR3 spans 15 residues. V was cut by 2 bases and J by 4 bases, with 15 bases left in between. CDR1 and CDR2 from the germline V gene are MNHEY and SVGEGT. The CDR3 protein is CASSYSEGVRYEQYF. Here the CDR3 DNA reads TGTGCCAGCAGTTACAGTGAAGGGGTGAGGTACGAGCAGTACTTC.

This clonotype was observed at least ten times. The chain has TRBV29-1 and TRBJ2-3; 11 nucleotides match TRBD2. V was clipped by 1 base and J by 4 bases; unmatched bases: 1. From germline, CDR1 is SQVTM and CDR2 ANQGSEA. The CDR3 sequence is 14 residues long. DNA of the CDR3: TGCAGCGTTGAAGGGGGACTAGCGGCAGATACGCAGTATTTT. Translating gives CSVEGGLAADTQYF.

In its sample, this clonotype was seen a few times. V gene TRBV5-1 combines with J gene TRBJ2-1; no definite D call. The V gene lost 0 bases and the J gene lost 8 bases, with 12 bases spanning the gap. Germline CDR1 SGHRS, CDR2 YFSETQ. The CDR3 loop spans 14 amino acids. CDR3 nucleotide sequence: TGCGCCAGCAGCTTGGCCTCCGGCTCTTATGAGCAGTTCTTC. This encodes CASSLASGSYEQFF.

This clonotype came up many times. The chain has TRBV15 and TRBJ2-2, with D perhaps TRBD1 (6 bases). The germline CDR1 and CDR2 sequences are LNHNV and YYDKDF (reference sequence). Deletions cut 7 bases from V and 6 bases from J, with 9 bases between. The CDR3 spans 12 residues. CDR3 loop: CATNREPGELFF. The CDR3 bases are TGTGCCACCAACAGGGAACCCGGGGAGCTGTTTTTT.

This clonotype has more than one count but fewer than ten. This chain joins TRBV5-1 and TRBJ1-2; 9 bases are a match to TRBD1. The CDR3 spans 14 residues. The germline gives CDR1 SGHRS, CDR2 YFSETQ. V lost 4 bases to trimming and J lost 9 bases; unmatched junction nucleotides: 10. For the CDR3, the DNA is TGCGCCAGCAGCAAAACCGGGACAGGGAGGAGCTACACCTTC. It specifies CASSKTGTGRSYTF.

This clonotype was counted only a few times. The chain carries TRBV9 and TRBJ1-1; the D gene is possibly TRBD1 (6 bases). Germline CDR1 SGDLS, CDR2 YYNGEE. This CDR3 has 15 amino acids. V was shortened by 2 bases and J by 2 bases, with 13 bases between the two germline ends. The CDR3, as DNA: TGTGCCAGCAGCGTCGACGGGGGCCCAAACACTGAAGCTTTCTTT. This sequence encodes CASSVDGGPNTEAFF.

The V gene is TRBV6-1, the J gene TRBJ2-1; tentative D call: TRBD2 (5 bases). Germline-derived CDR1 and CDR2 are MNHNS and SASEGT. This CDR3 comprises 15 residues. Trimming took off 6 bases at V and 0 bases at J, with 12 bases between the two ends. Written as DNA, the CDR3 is TGTGCCAGCAGAACGGGGTTAAGCTCCTACAATGAGCAGTTCTTC. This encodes CASRTGLSSYNEQFF.

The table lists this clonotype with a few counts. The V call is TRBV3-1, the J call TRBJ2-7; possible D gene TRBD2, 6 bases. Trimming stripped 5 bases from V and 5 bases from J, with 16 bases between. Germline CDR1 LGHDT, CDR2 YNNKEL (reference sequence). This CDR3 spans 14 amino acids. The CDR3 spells CASSSRGAGNEQYF. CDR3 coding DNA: TGTGCCAGCAGCTCCCGGGGAGCGGGTAACGAGCAGTACTTC.

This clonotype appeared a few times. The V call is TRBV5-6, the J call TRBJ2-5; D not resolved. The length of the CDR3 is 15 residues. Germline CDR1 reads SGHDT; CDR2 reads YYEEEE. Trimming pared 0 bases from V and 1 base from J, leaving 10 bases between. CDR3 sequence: CASSLVLRRQETQYF. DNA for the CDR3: TGTGCCAGCAGCTTGGTCTTAAGGCGCCAAGAGACCCAGTACTTC.

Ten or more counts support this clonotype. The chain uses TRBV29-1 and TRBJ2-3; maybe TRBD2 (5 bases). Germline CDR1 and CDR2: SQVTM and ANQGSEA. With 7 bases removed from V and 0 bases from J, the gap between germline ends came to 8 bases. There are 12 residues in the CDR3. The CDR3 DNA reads TGCAGCGCCGGACTTAGCACAGATACGCAGTATTTT. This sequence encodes CSAGLSTDTQYF.

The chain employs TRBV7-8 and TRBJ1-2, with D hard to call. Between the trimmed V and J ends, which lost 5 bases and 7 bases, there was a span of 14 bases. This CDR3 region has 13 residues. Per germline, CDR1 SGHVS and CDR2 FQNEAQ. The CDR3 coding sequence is TGTGCCAGCAGCCCGGACGGCATTGGTGGCTACACCTTC. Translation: CASSPDGIGGYTF.

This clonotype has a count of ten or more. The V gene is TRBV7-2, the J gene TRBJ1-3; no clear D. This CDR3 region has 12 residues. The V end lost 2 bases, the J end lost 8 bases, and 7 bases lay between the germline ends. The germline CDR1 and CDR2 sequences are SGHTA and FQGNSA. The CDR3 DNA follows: TGTGCCAGCAGCTTATTACGAGACACCATATATTTT. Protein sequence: CASSLLRDTIYF.

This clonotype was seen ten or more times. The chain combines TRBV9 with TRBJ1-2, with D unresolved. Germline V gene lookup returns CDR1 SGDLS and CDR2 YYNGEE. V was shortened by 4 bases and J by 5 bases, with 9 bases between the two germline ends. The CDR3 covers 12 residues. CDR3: CASSPWIYGYTF. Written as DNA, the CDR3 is TGTGCCAGCAGCCCTTGGATTTATGGCTACACCTTC.

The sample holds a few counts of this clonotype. The CDR3 loop is CASSTDIPYEQYF. The CDR3 coding sequence is TGTGCCAGCAGCACTGACATACCTTACGAGCAGTACTTC. V and J are TRBV7-9 and TRBJ2-7, with no clear D. CDR1 is SEHNR and CDR2 is FQNEAQ in the germline V gene (reference sequence). The V end lost 5 bases, the J end lost 4 bases, and 12 bases lay between the germline ends. This CDR3 has 13 residues.

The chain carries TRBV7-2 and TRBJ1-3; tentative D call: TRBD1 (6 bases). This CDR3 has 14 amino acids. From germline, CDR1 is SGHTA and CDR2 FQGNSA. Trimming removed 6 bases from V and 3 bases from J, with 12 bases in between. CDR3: CASSPTGNGNTIYF. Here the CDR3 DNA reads TGTGCCAGCAGTCCCACAGGGAATGGAAACACCATATATTTT. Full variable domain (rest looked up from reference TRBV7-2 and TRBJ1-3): GAGVSQSPSNKVTEKGKDVELRCDPISGHTALYWYRQSLGQGLEFLIYFQGNSAPDKSGLPSDRFSAERTGGSVSTLTIQRTQQEDSAVYLCASSPTGNGNTIYFGEGSWLTVV.

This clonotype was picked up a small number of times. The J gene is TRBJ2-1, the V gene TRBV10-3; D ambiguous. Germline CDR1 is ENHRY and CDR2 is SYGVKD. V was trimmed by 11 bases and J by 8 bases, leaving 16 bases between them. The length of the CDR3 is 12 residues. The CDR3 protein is CASNRPGDEQFF. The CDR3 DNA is TGTGCCTCCAACAGACCAGGCGATGAGCAGTTCTTC.

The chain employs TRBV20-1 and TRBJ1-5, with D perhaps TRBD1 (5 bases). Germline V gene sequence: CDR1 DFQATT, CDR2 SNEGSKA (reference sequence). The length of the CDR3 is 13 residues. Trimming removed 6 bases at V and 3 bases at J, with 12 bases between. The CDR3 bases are TGCAGTGCGGGGGACCCCAACAATCAGCCCCAGCATTTT. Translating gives CSAGDPNNQPQHF.

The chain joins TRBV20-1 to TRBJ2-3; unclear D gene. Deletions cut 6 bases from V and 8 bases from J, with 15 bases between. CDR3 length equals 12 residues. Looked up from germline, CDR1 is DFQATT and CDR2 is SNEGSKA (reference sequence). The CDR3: CSASVPHGTQYF. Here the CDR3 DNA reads TGCAGTGCCTCCGTCCCACACGGTACGCAGTATTTT.

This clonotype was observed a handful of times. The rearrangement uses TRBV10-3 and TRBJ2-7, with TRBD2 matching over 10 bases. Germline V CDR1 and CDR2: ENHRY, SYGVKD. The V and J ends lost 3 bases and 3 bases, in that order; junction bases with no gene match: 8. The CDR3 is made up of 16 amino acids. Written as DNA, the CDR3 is TGTGCCATCAGTGAACCGGCCGGACTAGCGGTCTACGAGCAGTACTTC. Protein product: CAISEPAGLAVYEQYF.

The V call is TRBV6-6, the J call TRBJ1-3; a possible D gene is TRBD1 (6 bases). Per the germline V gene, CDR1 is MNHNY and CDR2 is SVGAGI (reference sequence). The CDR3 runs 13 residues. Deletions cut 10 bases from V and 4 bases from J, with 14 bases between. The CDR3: CATLTGSGNTIYF. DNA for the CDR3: TGTGCCACCCTAACAGGGAGCGGAAACACCATATATTTT.

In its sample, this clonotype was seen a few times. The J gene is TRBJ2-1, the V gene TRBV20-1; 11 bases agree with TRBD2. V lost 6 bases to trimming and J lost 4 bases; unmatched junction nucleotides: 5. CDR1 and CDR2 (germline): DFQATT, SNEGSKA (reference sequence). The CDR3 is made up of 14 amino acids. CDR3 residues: CSARLAGIYNEQFF. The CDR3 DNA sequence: TGCAGTGCCCGACTAGCGGGAATATACAATGAGCAGTTCTTC.

CDR3 nucleotides: TGTGCCAGCAGTCCTTTTCGGACAGGGGGCTCCGAGCAGTACTTC. It encodes CASSPFRTGGSEQYF. The chain couples TRBV27 to TRBJ2-7, with TRBD1 identical over 11 bases. The V segment lost 5 bases and the J segment 6 bases; nucleotides outside the gene matches: 9. CDR1 is MNHEY and CDR2 is SMNVEV in the germline V gene (reference sequence). CDR3 size: 15 residues.

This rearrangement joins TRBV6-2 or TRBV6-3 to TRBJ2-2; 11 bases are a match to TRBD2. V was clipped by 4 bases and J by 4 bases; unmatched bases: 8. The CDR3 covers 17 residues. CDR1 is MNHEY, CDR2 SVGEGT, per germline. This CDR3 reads CASSSTTSGRVTGELFF. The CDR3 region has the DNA TGTGCCAGCAGTTCGACAACTAGCGGGAGAGTCACCGGGGAGCTGTTTTTT.

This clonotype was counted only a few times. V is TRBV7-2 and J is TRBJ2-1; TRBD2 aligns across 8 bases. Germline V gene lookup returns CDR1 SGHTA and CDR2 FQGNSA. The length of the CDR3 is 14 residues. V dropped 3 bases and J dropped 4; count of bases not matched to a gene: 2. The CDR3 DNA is TGTGCCAGCAGCTTTACGGGGGGGTACAATGAGCAGTTCTTC. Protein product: CASSFTGGYNEQFF.